This T cell receptor (beta chain) comes out of a study of type 1 regulatory T cells. About the research overall: T-allo10 is a Tr1-enriched, alloantigen-specific CD4 T cell product made in vitro.

TCRdb passed the reads through MiXCR, listing each CDR3 protein once. The sample includes 60,000 to 70,000 distinct CDR3 sequences, around 60% seen only once; the top ten take 7.6%. Germline-derived CDR1 and CDR2 are SGHTA and FQGNSA. Trimming pared 5 bases from V and 8 bases from J, leaving 13 bases between. This CDR3 region has 13 residues. The table lists this clonotype with a few counts. Its target is unknown. The origin of this receptor is a human donor in good health. The source material was cultured T cells, either the whole culture or a sorted T cell fraction (not recorded which). The subset was: Tr1-enriched cell product generated in vitro against host alloantigens. The rearrangement joins TRBV7-2 to TRBJ2-1; D may be TRBD2 (5 bases). CDR3 bases: TGTGCCAGCAGCCCCCAGTCCGGGGATGAGCAGTTCTTC. This codes for CASSPQSGDEQFF.